The 12 T cell receptor beta chains reported below all come from one sample, sequenced in a study of blood T cell repertoires in COVID-19. The protocol was immunoSEQ multiplex PCR, while the TCRdb copy is restricted to in-frame clones and leaves out a portion. The repertoire includes fewer than 350,000 clones, about 86% of them detected once, and about 2.9% sits in the top ten. The specimen was peripheral blood. These receptors all come from a woman between 55 and 75 years old with active or convalescent COVID-19.

This chain joins TRBV11-3 and TRBJ2-3; TRBD1 matches 10 bases. The trim removed 3 bases at V and 3 bases at J, leaving 9 bases unmatched. The CDR3 totals 17 residues. The germline V gene has CDR1 SGHNT and CDR2 YENEEA. The CDR3 coding sequence is TGTGCCAGCAGCTTGTCGATCTGGGACAGGGGTACAGATACGCAGTATTTT. This gives the protein CASSLSIWDRGTDTQYF.

The V and J genes are TRBV10-2 and TRBJ2-3, with 9 bases matching TRBD1. The CDR3 sequence is 15 residues long. Looked up from germline, CDR1 is WSHSY and CDR2 is SAAADI. With V trimmed by 6 bases and J by 7 bases, 11 bases remained unmatched. The CDR3 here is CASSSAGQGMNTQYF. In DNA, the CDR3 is TGCGCCAGCAGCTCCGCGGGACAGGGAATGAATACGCAGTATTTT.

The chain links TRBV6-6 to TRBJ1-2, with D unresolved. Trimming took off 6 bases at V and 1 base at J, with 12 bases between the two ends. This CDR3 contains 14 residues. The germline CDR1 and CDR2 sequences are MNHNY and SVGAGI (reference sequence). For the CDR3, the DNA is TGTGCCAGCAGACGAGAGATCTATAACTATGGCTACACCTTC. This gives the protein CASRREIYNYGYTF.

This chain connects TRBV5-4 to TRBJ2-1, with a tentative D call TRBD2 (6 bases). Germline loops: CDR1 SGHNT, CDR2 YYREEE (reference sequence). V was clipped by 1 base and J by 2 bases, with 7 bases between them. CDR3 length equals 14 residues. CDR3 loop: CASSLTGAYNEQFF. The CDR3 DNA reads TGTGCCAGCAGCTTGACGGGGGCCTACAATGAGCAGTTCTTC.

The rearrangement links TRBV5-1 to TRBJ1-5; D is unclear. Germline V CDR1 and CDR2: SGHRS, YFSETQ. Trimming took off 3 bases at V and 2 bases at J, with 12 bases between the two ends. The CDR3 sequence is 15 residues long. The CDR3 reads CASSSGTQGNQPQHF. In DNA form, the CDR3 reads TGCGCCAGCAGCTCGGGAACCCAGGGCAATCAGCCCCAGCATTTT.

The chain has TRBV18 and TRBJ1-5; TRBD1 is a possible D gene (6 bases). CDR1 KGHSH and CDR2 LQKENI come from the germline V gene. V was shortened by 3 bases and J by 4 bases, with 10 bases between the two germline ends. There are 14 residues in the CDR3. The CDR3 protein is CASSPATGNQPQHF. The CDR3 bases are TGTGCCAGCTCACCGGCTACAGGGAATCAGCCCCAGCATTTT.

V is TRBV29-1 and J is TRBJ1-1, with D uncertain. Germline assignment: CDR1 SQVTM and CDR2 ANQGSEA. The germline V and J ends were trimmed by 2 bases and 4 bases, with 11 bases remaining between them. The CDR3 runs 13 residues. CDR3 residues: CSVEMGRSTEAFF. CDR3 DNA: TGCAGCGTTGAAATGGGTAGGAGCACTGAAGCTTTCTTT.

V gene TRBV18 combines with J gene TRBJ1-1; possible D gene TRBD1, 5 bases. CDR1 and CDR2 from the germline V gene are KGHSH and LQKENI. Deletions cut 5 bases from V and 0 bases from J, with 16 bases between. The CDR3 totals 16 residues. The CDR3 region is CASSYPGGHLNTEAFF. The DNA for the CDR3 is TGTGCCAGCTCATATCCAGGCGGACACCTGAACACTGAAGCTTTCTTT.

The genes are TRBV3-1 (or the pseudogene TRBV3-2) and TRBJ2-5, with TRBD2 identical over 15 bases. The germline CDR1 and CDR2 sequences are LGHDT and YNNKEL (reference sequence). The CDR3 extends over 17 amino acids. Unmatched junction bases numbered 5, after V lost 4 bases and J lost 2 bases. The CDR3 spells CASSPWTSGGGQETQYF. The CDR3 DNA sequence: TGTGCCAGCAGCCCTTGGACTAGCGGGGGGGGGCAAGAGACCCAGTACTTC.

The rearrangement uses TRBV6-1 and TRBJ1-1; D gene unclear. Trimming removed 1 base from V and 4 bases from J, with 4 bases in between. Germline CDR1 and CDR2: MNHNS and SASEGT. This CDR3 comprises 12 residues. CDR3 coding DNA: TGTGCCAGCAGTGAAGTCGGCACTGAAGCTTTCTTT. Its protein is CASSEVGTEAFF.

This clone was seen once. This chain links TRBV18 with TRBJ1-1; 7 positions agree with TRBD1. V was clipped by 4 bases and J by 7 bases; unmatched bases: 9. CDR1 and CDR2 from the germline V gene are KGHSH and LQKENI. The CDR3 has 14 residues. The CDR3 DNA is TGTGCCAGCTCACAGCTCCGGGACAGCAGTGAAGCTTTCTTT. As protein: CASSQLRDSSEAFF.

The chain carries TRBV19 and TRBJ1-1, with 8 bases aligning to TRBD1. The germline CDR1 and CDR2 sequences are LNHDA and SQIVND (reference sequence). The CDR3 contains 14 residues. V lost 5 bases to trimming and J lost 6 bases; unmatched junction nucleotides: 8. The CDR3 is CASSERTGSPEAFF. DNA of the CDR3: TGTGCCAGTAGTGAGAGGACAGGGTCACCTGAAGCTTTCTTT.